The 10 T cell receptor beta chains below all came from one sample that was sequenced in a study of T cells expressing NK-cell markers. TCRdb reanalyzed the 5' RACE reads, giving one entry per CDR3 protein sequence and no DNA. The sample's table shows about 260,000 distinct CDR3 sequences. The sequencing input was blood T cells: a sorted CD56 or NKG2C T cell subset, CD4+ or CD8+ T cells, or bulk PBMC T cells (not recorded which). These TCRs come from a man aged 18 to 30 in good health.

This chain connects TRBV7-6 to TRBJ2-3; TCRdb indicates TRBD2, and absent DNA this call remains unverified. Germline values: CDR1 SGHVS, CDR2 FNYEAQ. The CDR3 loop spans 13 amino acids. The CDR3: CATRQGGTDTQYF.

The V call is TRBV23-1, the J call TRBJ2-1; TCRdb picks TRBD1, but there is no DNA to check that call. TRBV23-1 is an open reading frame whose function is uncertain. The CDR3 is made up of 14 amino acids. CDR3 protein: CASSPPLSQNEQFF.

The chain joins TRBV15 to TRBJ2-7; TCRdb designates TRBD1, a call that cannot be tested without DNA. This CDR3 region has 14 residues. Germline values: CDR1 LNHNV, CDR2 YYDKDF (reference sequence). CDR3 loop: CATSSTPRVHEQYF.

V usage is TRBV30 and J usage is TRBJ1-2; TCRdb picks TRBD1, but there is no DNA to check that call. The germline CDR1 and CDR2 sequences are GTSNPN and SVGIG (reference sequence). The CDR3 is 15 amino acids. CDR3 amino acids: CAWRSTGGSFYGYTF. The full variable domain, in which reference TRBV30 and TRBJ1-2 provide the parts outside the CDR3, is SQTIHQWPATLVQPVGSPLSLECTVEGTSNPNLYWYRQAAGRGLQLLFYSVGIGQISSEVPQNLSASRPQDRQFILSSKKLLLSDSGFYLCAWRSTGGSFYGYTFGSGTRLTVV.

J is TRBJ2-3 and V is TRBV29-1. The CDR3 sequence is 15 residues long. Germline loops: CDR1 SQVTM, CDR2 ANQGSEA. The CDR3 is CSVEDRRQGTDTQYF.

The rearrangement uses TRBV6-2 or TRBV6-3 and TRBJ2-7; TCRdb returns TRBD1, unconfirmable since there is no DNA. Germline V CDR1 and CDR2: MNHEY, SVGEGT. The CDR3 is 18 residues long. Here the CDR3 reads CASSYSYGRGGLRYEQYF.

This chain uses TRBV18 with TRBJ2-5. The V gene's germline CDR1 is KGHSH and CDR2 LQKENI. This CDR3 contains 13 residues. The CDR3 protein is CASSQTIGETQYF. Combining the CDR3 with reference TRBV18 and TRBJ2-5 gives the whole variable domain NAGVMQNPRHLVRRRGQEARLRCSPMKGHSHVYWYRQLPEEGLKFMVYLQKENIIDESGMPKERFSAEFPKEGPSILRIQQVVRGDSAAYFCASSQTIGETQYFGPGTRLLVL.

The chain recombines TRBV12-3 or TRBV12-4 with TRBJ2-1; TCRdb calls TRBD2, which cannot be checked without DNA. There are 12 residues in the CDR3. The CDR3 loop is CASSLLAGEQFF.

The rearrangement links TRBV12-3 or TRBV12-4 to TRBJ2-1; as DNA is missing, the TRBD1 call by TCRdb cannot be tested. This CDR3 has 15 amino acids. CDR3 region: CASSLTTGRYNEQFF.

The chain combines TRBV6-5 with TRBJ2-1; the TCRdb D gene call, TRBD2, has no DNA to confirm it. The CDR3 covers 14 residues. Germline V gives CDR1 MNHEY, CDR2 SVGAGI. CDR3 residues: CASSFGAGVNEQFF.